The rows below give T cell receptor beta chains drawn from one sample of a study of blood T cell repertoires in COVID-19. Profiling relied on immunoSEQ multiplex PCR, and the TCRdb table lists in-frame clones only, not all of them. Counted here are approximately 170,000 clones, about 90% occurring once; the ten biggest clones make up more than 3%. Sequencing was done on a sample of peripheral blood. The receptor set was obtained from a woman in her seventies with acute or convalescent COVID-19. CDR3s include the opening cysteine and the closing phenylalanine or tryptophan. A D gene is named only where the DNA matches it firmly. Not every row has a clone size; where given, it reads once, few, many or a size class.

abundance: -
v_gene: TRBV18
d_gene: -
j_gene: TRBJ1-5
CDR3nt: TGTGCCAGCTCACCAGGGGCAGGGTTAGCTCAGCCCCAGCATTTT
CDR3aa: CASSPGAGLAQPQHF

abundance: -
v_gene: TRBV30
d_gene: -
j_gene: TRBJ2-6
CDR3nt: TGTGCCTGGACCACAGGTTCGGGGGCCAACGTCCTGACTTTC
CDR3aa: CAWTTGSGANVLTF

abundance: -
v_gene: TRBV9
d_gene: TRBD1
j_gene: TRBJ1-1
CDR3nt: TGTGCCAGCAGCGTTCGACAGGGCTCTGAAGCTTTCTTT
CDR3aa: CASSVRQGSEAFF

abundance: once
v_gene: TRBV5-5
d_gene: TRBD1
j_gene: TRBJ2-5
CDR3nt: TGTGCCAGCAGCTTGGACGTCCCCAGGGGGGAGACCCAGTACTTC
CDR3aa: CASSLDVPRGETQYF

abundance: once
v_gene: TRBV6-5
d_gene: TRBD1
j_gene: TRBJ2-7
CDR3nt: TGTGCCAGCAGTTCCTCGACAGGGTACCCACCCGAGCAGTACTTC
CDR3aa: CASSSSTGYPPEQYF

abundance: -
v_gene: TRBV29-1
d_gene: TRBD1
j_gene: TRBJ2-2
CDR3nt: TGCAGCGTTGACCAGGGGGCAATCGGGGGCGCAAACACCGGGGAGCTGTTTTTT
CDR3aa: CSVDQGAIGGANTGELFF

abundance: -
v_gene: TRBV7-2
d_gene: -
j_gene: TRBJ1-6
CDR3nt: TGTGCCAGCAGCTCGAGACAATATAATTCACCCCTCCACTTT
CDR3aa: CASSSRQYNSPLHF

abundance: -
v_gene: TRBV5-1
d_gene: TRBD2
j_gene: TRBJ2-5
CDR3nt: TGCGCCAGCAGCTTCCAGCCAGCGGGGGACCAAGAGACCCAGTACTTC
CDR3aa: CASSFQPAGDQETQYF

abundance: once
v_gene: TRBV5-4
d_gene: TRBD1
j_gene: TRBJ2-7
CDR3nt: TGTGCCAGCGGACAGGGACGAACCTACGAGCAGTACTTC
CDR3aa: CASGQGRTYEQYF

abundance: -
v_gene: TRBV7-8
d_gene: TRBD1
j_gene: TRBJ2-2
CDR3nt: TGTGCCAGCAGCTGGGGACAGGTTCAGAACACCGGGGAGCTGTTTTTT
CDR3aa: CASSWGQVQNTGELFF

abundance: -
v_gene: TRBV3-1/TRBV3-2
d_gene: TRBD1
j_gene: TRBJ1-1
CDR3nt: TGTGCCAGCAGCCAACCACAGGGGGGGACTGAAGCTTTCTTT
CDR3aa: CASSQPQGGTEAFF

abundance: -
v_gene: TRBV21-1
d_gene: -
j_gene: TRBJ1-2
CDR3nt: TGTGCCAGCAGCAAGGACAGGGGGCTAGCTAACTATGGCTACACCTTC
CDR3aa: CASSKDRGLANYGYTF

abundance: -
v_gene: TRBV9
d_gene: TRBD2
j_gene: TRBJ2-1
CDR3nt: TGTGCCAGCAGCCGGGGGGGCTTTGGGAATGAGCAGTTCTTC
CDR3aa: CASSRGGFGNEQFF

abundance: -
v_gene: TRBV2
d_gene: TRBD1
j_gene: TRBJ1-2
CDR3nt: TGTGCCAGCAGAACCTCAACAGGGGGTATTACCTATGGCTACACCTTC
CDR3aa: CASRTSTGGITYGYTF

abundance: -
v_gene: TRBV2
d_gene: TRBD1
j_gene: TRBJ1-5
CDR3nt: TGTGCCAGCAGTAGACAGGGTCTTAATCAGCCCCAGCATTTT
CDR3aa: CASSRQGLNQPQHF

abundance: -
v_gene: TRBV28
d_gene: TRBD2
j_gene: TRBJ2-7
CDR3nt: TGTGCCAGCAGCCCCCGTGGTAGCGGGAGTCTAGACTACGAGCAGTACTTC
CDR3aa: CASSPRGSGSLDYEQYF

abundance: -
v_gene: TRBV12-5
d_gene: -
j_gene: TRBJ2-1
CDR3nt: TGTGCTAGTGGTTTGTCGTTCGGTGAGCAGTTCTTC
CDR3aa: CASGLSFGEQFF

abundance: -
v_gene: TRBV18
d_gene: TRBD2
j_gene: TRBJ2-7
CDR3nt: TGTGCCAGCTCACCTACAGCGGGAGTTGCCTACGAGCAGTACTTC
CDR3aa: CASSPTAGVAYEQYF

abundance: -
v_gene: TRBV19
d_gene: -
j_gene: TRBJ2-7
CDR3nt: TGTGCCAGTTCTCCCCGGCGGTCTTACGAGCAGTACTTC
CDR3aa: CASSPRRSYEQYF

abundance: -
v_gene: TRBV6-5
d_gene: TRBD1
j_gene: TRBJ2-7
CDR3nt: TGTGCCAGCAGTTGGGACAGGGGCCCCTACGAGCAGTACTTC
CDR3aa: CASSWDRGPYEQYF

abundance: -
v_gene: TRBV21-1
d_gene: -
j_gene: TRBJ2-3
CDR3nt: TGTGCCAGCAGCCCAGTCGCGGGGGCGAGGAATACGCAGTATTTT
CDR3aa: CASSPVAGARNTQYF

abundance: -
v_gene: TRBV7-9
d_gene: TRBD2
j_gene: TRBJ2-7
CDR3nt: TGTGCCAGCAGCTTACAAGCGGGAGGGAACTACGAGCAGTACTTC
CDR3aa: CASSLQAGGNYEQYF

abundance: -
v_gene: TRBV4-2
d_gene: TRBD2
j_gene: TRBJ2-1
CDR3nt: TGTGCCAGCAGCCAAACGGGCGGCGGGGGGTGGAACAATGAGCAGTTCTTC
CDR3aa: CASSQTGGGGWNNEQFF

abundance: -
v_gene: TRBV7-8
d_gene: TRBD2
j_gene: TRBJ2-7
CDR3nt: TGTGCCAGCAGCGCCTGGACTAGCGGTTTTTACGAGCAGTACTTC
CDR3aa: CASSAWTSGFYEQYF

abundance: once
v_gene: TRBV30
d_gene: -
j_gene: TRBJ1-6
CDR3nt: TGTGCCAGTGGCCCCAGAAACTCCTATAATTCACCCCTCCACTTT
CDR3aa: CASGPRNSYNSPLHF

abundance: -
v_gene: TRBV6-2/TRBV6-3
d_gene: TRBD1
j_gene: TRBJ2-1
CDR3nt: TGTGCCAGCAGTTACTCAGCCGGACAGGGGCAAGTATCCAATGAGCAGTTCTTC
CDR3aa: CASSYSAGQGQVSNEQFF

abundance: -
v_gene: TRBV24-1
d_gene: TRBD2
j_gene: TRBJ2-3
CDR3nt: TGTGCCACCAGTGAATCTAGCGGGGGGCCCACAGATACGCAGTATTTT
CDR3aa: CATSESSGGPTDTQYF

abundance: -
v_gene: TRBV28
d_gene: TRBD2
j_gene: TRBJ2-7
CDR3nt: TGTGCCAGCAGTTTATTTGCGGGCGGGGGGCAGTACTTC
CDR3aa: CASSLFAGGGQYF

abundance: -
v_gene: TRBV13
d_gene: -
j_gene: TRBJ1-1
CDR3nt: TGTGCCAGCAGCCCTCCGACAAGGGGCTTAGGGAACACTGAAGCTTTCTTT
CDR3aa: CASSPPTRGLGNTEAFF

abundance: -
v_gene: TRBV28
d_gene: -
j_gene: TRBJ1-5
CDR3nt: TGTGCCAGCAGTTTTCTCCCAGGGGCTAGCAATCAGCCCCAGCATTTT
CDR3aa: CASSFLPGASNQPQHF

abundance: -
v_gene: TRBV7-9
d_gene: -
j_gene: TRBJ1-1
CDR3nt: TGTGCCAGCAGCTTTTATTCGGGGGAAGCTTTCTTT
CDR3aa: CASSFYSGEAFF

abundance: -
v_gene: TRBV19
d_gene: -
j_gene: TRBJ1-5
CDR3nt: TGTGCCAGCCACAGGGACGCAGGGCCCCAGCATTTT
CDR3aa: CASHRDAGPQHF

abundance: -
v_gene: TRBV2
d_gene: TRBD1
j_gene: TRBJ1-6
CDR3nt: TGTGCCAGCAGTCCAGGGGGGCCGGGGAGCTCCTATAATTCACCCCTCCACTTT
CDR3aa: CASSPGGPGSSYNSPLHF

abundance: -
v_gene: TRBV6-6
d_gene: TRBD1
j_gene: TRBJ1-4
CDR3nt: TGTGCCAGCAGTCCACGCAACCAGGGACAGGCATCATGGGTTGAAAAACTGTTTTTT
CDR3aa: CASSPRNQGQASWVEKLFF

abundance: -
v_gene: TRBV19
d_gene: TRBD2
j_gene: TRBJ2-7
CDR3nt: TGTGCCAGTAGTATAGGGACTAGGACCTACGAGCAGTACTTC
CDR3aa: CASSIGTRTYEQYF

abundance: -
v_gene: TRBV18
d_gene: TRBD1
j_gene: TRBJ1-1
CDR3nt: TGTGCCAGCTCACCACAACAGGGGATAGGAGGGGTGAACACTGAAGCTTTCTTT
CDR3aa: CASSPQQGIGGVNTEAFF

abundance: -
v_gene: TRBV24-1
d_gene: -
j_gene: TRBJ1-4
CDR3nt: TGTGCCACCAGTGATCCGGGAGTTGGTGAAAAACTGTTTTTT
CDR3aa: CATSDPGVGEKLFF

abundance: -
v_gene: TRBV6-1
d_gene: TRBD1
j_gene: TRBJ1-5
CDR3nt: TGTGCCAGCAGTGAACTGGGACAGGGCAATCAGCCCCAGCATTTT
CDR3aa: CASSELGQGNQPQHF

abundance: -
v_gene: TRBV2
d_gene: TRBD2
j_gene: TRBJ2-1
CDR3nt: TGTGCCAGCAGACTAGCGGGAGTCGGTGAGCAGTTCTTC
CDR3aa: CASRLAGVGEQFF

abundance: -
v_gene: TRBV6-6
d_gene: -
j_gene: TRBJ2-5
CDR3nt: TGTGCCAGCAGCCGGGGACTTCAAGAGACCCAGTACTTC
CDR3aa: CASSRGLQETQYF